This T cell receptor beta chain was observed in a study of blood T cell repertoires in COVID-19 (dated by TCRdb to about 2020). For the study in its entirety: Collaborator samples came from the United States, Italy and Spain and covered acute and convalescent phases of COVID-19. Samples were obtained from the ongoing ImmuneRACE study (first 160 participants) and from about 1,300 subjects provided by 6 global collaborators. The prospective study material was composed of cDNA or gDNA derived from T cells, B-cell-depleted T cells, or PBMCs. Subjects who had been exposed to COVID-19, were actively infected with it, or had recovered from it provided the deeply sampled blood TCRbeta repertoires that made up the dataset. A freely available public database, intended as a resource for researchers studying the immune response to SARS-CoV-2, is where the repertoires were released. Sample metadata almost always included a de-identified subject ID, COVID-19 status, age in years and sex. Where HLA class I and class II types were available, the types were taken from metadata supplied by the sample provider, not from assay-based typing.

Collaborating institutions collected whole blood in K2EDTA tubes following their own protocols. Collaborator samples were shipped for TCRbeta analysis as frozen whole blood, isolated PBMCs, or DNA extracted from either sample type. Trimming takes 3 bases off V and 5 bases off J; junction bases not matched to a gene: 5. The CDR3 starts with the cysteine, ends with the phenylalanine, and has 14 residues. Of all the DNA, just the CDR3 is kept, 42 bases in frame from base 1. For CDR1 and CDR2, the germline V gene lists MDHEN and SYDVKM. Broad study findings and their caveats: How much clinical and demographic metadata was included differed by source and by participant, and the metadata was provided uncurated.

To note about this clone: The antigen it binds to is not known. Base qualities are not recorded, but no much larger clone differs from it by a single base.

TCRbeta CDR3 regions were amplified from genomic DNA by means of the immunoSEQ Assay, a bias-controlled multiplex PCR. For the original study's pipeline: Nucleated cell counts per sample were estimated from amplification of reference gene primers within the assay. To quantify the absolute abundance of each unique TCRbeta CDR3 rearrangement, sequence reads were collapsed and filtered. For each sample, productive Simpson clonality was calculated by taking the square root of Simpson's diversity index across productive rearrangements. The immuneACCESS repertoire file appears here via TCRdb, limited to in-frame rearrangements. These files lack a portion of the clones; in checked studies, under half of the deficit traces to unresolved V genes, and the cause of the others is not known. V and J calls plus clone size are reproduced from that table; the DNA served to infer D and trimming. For this sample the table gives 350,000 to 450,000 clones, of which roughly nine tenths were detected only once. More than 0.95% of the sample is taken by the ten largest.

The chain is assembled from TRBV28 and TRBJ2-7, and 9 bases in between align with TRBD1. The specimen was peripheral blood. This TCR was recovered from a man aged 35 to 55 with acute or convalescent COVID-19. CDR3 loop: CASSLSGQGHEQYF. The bases are TGTGCCAGCAGTTTGTCGGGACAGGGCCACGAGCAGTACTTC.